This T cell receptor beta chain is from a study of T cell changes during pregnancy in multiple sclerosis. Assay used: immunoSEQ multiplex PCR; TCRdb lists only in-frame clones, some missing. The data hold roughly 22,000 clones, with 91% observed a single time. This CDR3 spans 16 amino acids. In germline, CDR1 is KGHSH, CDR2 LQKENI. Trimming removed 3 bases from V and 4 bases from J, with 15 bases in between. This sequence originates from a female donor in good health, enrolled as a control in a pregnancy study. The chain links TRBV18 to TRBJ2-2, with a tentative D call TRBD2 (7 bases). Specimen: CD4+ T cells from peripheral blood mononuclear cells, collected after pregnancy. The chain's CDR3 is CASSPRGGGSTGELFF. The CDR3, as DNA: TGTGCCAGCTCACCCCGGGGAGGGGGTAGCACCGGGGAGCTGTTTTTT.